This T cell receptor beta chain was profiled in a study of beta chain features in type 1 diabetes. Only a few counts were recorded for this clone. V shed 5 bases and J 2 bases; nucleotides not matched to a gene: 3. Germline-derived CDR1 and CDR2 are MNHEY and SVGAGI. The CDR3 totals 15 residues. Sequencing targeted expressed TCRB transcripts, as all isolated RNA had been reverse transcribed. The table came from immunoSEQ multiplex PCR; TCRdb's copy has only in-frame clones and leaves some out. The table has 110,000 to 150,000 clones, about 9.1% seen once. The TCR was taken from a woman between 40 and 50 years old in good health. Material for sequencing was central memory CD4+ T cells from blood. This chain links TRBV6-5 with TRBJ1-3, with TRBD1 matching over 10 bases. The CDR3 bases are TGTGCCAGCAGTCGACAGGGGGCAACTGGAAACACCATATATTTT. Its protein product is CASSRQGATGNTIYF.